This T cell receptor (beta chain) was observed in a study of vaccination and CD4 T cells after COVID-19. Study-wide background: At a median about 72 days (range 14 to 241) after dose two, post-vaccine samples were obtained.

Treatment noted: approximately 11-day PBMC culture with coronavirus spike peptide pools or control peptides (ViraFEST assay). Once peptide pools had expanded antigen-specific T cells, ViraFEST sequenced TCRs. As for this clonotype: The antigen remains unidentified.

General observations from the study: Median SARS-CoV-2-reactive clonotypes rose from roughly 22 to 38, not significantly.

The Oncomine TCR Beta short-read assay sequenced DNA from cultured CD4+ T cells. Someone extracted genomic DNA from cultured CD4+ T cells. TCRdb reanalysed the PCR reads using MiXCR and keeps one entry per CDR3 protein. The sample holds approximately 15,000 distinct CDR3 sequences, 30% seen once. The V and J ends lost 4 bases and 3 bases respectively, with 13 bases between them. Germline V lookup: CDR1 SGHRS, CDR2 YFSETQ. The CDR3 has 15 residues. The chain carries TRBV5-1 and TRBJ1-4; D may be TRBD1 (5 bases). Sequences were obtained from cultured CD4+ T cells from blood. The clonotype was recovered from a human donor with COVID-19. This CDR3 is CASSQGLASNEKLFF. The CDR3 DNA follows: TGCGCCAGCAGCCAGGGTCTTGCTTCTAATGAAAAACTGTTTTTT.